This T cell receptor beta chain was recovered during a study of cytomegalovirus exposure and HLA in healthy donors. Study at large: The study's early data release held about 85 million unique TCRs from HLA-typed donors.

PCR was performed using 60 Vbeta and 13 Jbeta primers. Assay used: immunoSEQ multiplex PCR; TCRdb lists only in-frame clones, some missing. The sample yields over 85,000 clones, approximately 71% seen once. The CDR3 covers 16 residues. The V gene's germline CDR1 is MDHEN and CDR2 SYDVKM. V lost 1 base, J lost 2 bases, and 2 bases stayed unmatched. Sequencing used PBMCs. This sequence was found in a male donor in good health and CMV-seropositive. This chain uses TRBV28 with TRBJ2-7; 13 positions agree with TRBD2. The CDR3 here is CASSLSTSGRPYEQYF. CDR3 sequence (DNA): TGTGCCAGCAGTTTATCGACTAGCGGGAGGCCCTACGAGCAGTACTTC.